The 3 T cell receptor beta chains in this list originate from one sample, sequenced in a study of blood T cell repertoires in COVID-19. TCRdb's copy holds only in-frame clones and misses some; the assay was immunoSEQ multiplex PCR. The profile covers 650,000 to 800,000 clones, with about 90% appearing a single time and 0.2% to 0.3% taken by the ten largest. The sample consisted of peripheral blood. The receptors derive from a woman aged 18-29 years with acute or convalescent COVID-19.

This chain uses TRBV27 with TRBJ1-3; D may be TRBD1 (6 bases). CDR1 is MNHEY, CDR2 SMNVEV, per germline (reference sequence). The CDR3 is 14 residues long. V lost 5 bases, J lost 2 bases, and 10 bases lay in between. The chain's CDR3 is CASSRTATGNTIYF. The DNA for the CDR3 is TGTGCCAGCAGTCGGACAGCGACTGGAAACACCATATATTTT.

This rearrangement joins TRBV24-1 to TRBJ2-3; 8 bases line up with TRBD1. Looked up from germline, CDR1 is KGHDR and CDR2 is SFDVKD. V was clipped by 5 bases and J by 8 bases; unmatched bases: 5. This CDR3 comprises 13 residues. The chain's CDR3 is CATSATQGGTQYF. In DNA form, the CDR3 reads TGTGCCACCAGTGCCACACAGGGGGGTACGCAGTATTTT.

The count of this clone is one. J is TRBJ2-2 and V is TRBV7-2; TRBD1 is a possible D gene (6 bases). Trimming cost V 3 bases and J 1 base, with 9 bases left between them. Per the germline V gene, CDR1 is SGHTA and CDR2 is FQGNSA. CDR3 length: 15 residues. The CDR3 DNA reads TGTGCCAGCAGCTTTTCCAGGGGGAACACCGGGGAGCTGTTTTTT. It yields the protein CASSFSRGNTGELFF.